Presented here are 6 T cell receptor beta chains from one specimen sequenced in a study of response to subunit inactivated influenza vaccine. From the RT-PCR reads, TCRdb called clonotypes with MiXCR, one entry per CDR3 protein. The sample includes around 600,000 distinct CDR3 sequences, around 10% seen only once; the top ten take roughly 11%. The same data also contributed to another study, on T cells expressing NK-cell markers. From that study: Template switching by 5'RACE with UMIs generated the TCR beta cDNA.

The specimen comprised PBMCs from blood, sampled on the day of vaccination. The receptors come from a man aged 45-65 years who received an inactivated influenza vaccine.

This clonotype was picked up many times. The V gene is TRBV12-3 or TRBV12-4, the J gene TRBJ2-7; D gene uncertain. The CDR3 covers 15 residues. The germline V and J ends were trimmed by 3 bases and 4 bases, with 16 bases remaining between them. The CDR3 sequence is CASSFSIVGSYEQYF. The DNA of the CDR3 is TGTGCCAGCAGTTTCTCCATAGTGGGCTCATACGAGCAGTACTTC.

A few counts support this clonotype. The junction departs from germline at one end; a sequencing error may be responsible. The genes are TRBV7-8 and TRBJ2-5, with 8 nucleotides matching TRBD1. CDR3 length: 16 residues. Germline-derived CDR1 and CDR2 are SGHVS and FQNEAQ. DNA of the CDR3: TGTGCCAGCAGTTTAGGACAGGGCGATTTCGAAGAGACCCAGTACTTC. Residues: CASSLGQGDFEETQYF.

As to this clonotype: One junction end disagrees with the germline gene, perhaps due to a read error. The CDR3 DNA follows: TGTTCCAGCAGTGGACTAGCGGGAGGGCCTGATGGGTACGAGCAGTACTTC. It specifies CSSSGLAGGPDGYEQYF. The J gene is TRBJ2-7, the V gene TRBV6-2 or TRBV6-3; the match to TRBD2 covers 15 bases. CDR3 length: 17 amino acids. Germline V gives CDR1 MNHEY, CDR2 SVGEGT.

The genes are TRBV11-1 and TRBJ2-1, with 12 bases aligning to TRBD2. CDR3 length: 18 amino acids. Germline CDR1 and CDR2: SGHAT and FQDESV (reference sequence). The V and J ends lost 6 bases and 3 bases, in that order; junction bases with no gene match: 12. The CDR3 is CASRTGTSGPPDYNEQFF. The DNA of the CDR3 is TGTGCCAGCAGAACCGGGACTAGCGGGCCCCCGGACTACAATGAGCAGTTCTTC.

This clonotype was seen ten or more times. The gene calls are TRBV6-2 or TRBV6-3 and TRBJ2-1, with D possibly TRBD1 on 5 matching bases. Trimming pared 4 bases from V and 2 bases from J, leaving 15 bases between. Germline loops: CDR1 MNHEY, CDR2 SVGEGT. The length of the CDR3 is 16 residues. The DNA of the CDR3 is TGTGCCAGCAGTTCCCGTTGGGGCGGTCCCTACAATGAGCAGTTCTTC. It is translated as CASSSRWGGPYNEQFF.

DNA of the CDR3: TGTGCCAGCAGCCAAGCCCCCCGGACAATCTCCTACGAGCAGTACTTC. Protein product: CASSQAPRTISYEQYF. The chain has TRBV3-1 and TRBJ2-7, with D possibly TRBD1 on 5 matching bases. Trimming removed 1 base at V and 0 bases at J, with 13 bases between. Germline CDR1 reads LGHDT; CDR2 reads YNNKEL (reference sequence). This CDR3 spans 16 amino acids.